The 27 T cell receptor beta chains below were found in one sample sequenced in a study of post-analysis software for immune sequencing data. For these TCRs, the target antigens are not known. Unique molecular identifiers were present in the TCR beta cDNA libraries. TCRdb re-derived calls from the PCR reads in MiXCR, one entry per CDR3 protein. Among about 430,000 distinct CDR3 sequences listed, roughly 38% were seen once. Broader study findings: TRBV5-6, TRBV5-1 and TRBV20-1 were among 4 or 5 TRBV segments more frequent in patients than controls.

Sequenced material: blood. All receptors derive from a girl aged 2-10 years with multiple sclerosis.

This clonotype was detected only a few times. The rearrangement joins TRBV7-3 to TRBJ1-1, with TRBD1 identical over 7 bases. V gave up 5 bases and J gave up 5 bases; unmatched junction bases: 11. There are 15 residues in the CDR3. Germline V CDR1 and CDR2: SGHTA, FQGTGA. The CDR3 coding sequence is TGTGCCAGCAGCCCAACGGTAACAGGGGTGACTGAAGCTTTCTTT. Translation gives CASSPTVTGVTEAFF. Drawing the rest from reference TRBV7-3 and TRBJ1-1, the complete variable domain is GAGVSQTPSNKVTEKGKYVELRCDPISGHTALYWYRQSLGQGPEFLIYFQGTGAADDSGLPNDRFFAVRPEGSVSTLKIQRTERGDSAVYLCASSPTVTGVTEAFFGQGTRLTVV.

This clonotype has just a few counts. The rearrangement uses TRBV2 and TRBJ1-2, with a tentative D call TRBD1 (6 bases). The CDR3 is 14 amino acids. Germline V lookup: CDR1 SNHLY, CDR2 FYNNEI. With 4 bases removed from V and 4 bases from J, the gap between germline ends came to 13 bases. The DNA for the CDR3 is TGTGCCAGCAGTGGATTCGGGACACCCTATGGCTACACCTTC. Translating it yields CASSGFGTPYGYTF.

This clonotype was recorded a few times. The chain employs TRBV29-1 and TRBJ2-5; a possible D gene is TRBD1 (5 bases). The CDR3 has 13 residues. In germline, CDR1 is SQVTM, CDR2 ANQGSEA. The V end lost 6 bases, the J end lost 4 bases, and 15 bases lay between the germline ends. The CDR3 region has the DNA TGCAGCGTCGCTCTCAGGGTTGTAGAGACCCAGTACTTC. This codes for CSVALRVVETQYF.

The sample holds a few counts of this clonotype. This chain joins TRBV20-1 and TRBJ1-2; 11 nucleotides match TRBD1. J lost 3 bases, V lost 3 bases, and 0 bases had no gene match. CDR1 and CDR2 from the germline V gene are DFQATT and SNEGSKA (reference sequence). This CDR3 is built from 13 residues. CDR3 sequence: CSARGQGDYGYTF. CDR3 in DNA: TGCAGTGCTAGGGGACAGGGGGACTATGGCTACACCTTC.

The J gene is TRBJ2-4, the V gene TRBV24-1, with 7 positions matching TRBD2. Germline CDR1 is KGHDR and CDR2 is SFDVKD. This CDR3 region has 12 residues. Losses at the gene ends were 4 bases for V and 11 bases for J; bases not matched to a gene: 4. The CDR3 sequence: CATSERGLVQYF. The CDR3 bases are TGTGCCACCAGTGAGAGAGGACTAGTTCAGTACTTC.

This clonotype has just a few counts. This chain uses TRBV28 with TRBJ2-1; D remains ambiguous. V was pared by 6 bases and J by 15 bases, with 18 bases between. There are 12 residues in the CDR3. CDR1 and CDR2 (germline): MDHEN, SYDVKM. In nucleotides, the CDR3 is TGTGCCAGCAGCTCAACCGAGCAGGCTCGGTTCTTC. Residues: CASSSTEQARFF. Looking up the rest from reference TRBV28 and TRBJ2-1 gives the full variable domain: DVKVTQSSRYLVKRTGEKVFLECVQDMDHENMFWYRQDPGLGLRLIYFSYDVKMKEKGDIPEGYSVSREKKERFSLILESASTNQTSMYLCASSSTEQARFFGPGTRLTVL.

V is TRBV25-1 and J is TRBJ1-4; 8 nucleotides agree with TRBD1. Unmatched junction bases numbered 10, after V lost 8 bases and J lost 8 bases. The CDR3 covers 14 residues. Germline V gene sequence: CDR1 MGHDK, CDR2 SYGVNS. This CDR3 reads CASRRTGMGEKLFF. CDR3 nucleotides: TGTGCCAGCCGCAGGACAGGGATGGGGGAAAAACTGTTTTTT.

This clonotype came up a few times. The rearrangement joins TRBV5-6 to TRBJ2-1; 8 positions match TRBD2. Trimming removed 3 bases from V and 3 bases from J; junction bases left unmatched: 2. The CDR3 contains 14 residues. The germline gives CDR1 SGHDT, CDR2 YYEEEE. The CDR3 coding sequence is TGTGCCAGCAGCTGGCGGGGGGACTACAATGAGCAGTTCTTC. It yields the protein CASSWRGDYNEQFF.

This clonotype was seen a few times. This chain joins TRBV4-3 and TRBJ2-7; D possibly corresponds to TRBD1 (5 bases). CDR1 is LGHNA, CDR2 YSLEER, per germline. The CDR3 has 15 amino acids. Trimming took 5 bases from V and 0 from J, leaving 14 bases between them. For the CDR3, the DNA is TGCGCCAGCAGCTCGTCGGCAGGGAACTCCTACGAGCAGTACTTC. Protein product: CASSSSAGNSYEQYF.

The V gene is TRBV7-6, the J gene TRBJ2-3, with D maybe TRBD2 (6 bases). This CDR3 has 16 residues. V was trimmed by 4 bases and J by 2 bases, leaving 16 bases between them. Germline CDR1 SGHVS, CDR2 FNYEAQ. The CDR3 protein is CASSSCATGDTDTQYF. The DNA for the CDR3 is TGTGCCAGCAGCTCCTGTGCTACGGGGGACACAGATACGCAGTATTTT.

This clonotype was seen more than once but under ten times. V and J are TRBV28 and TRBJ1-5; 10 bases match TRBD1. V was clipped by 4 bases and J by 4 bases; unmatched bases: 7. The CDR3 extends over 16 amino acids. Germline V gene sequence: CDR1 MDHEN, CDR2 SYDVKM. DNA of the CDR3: TGTGCCAGCAGTTCGATGCCGGGACAGGGGAATCAGCCCCAGCATTTT. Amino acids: CASSSMPGQGNQPQHF.

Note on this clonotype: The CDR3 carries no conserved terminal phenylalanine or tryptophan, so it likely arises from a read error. CDR3 coding DNA: TGTGCCAGCAGTTACTCAAGACTAGCTGCAGAGACCCAGTACTAC. It translates to CASSYSRLAAETQYY. The chain uses TRBV6-5 and TRBJ2-4; 7 nucleotides agree with TRBD2. Gene TRBJ2-5 matches the end of the DNA better, so the J call may be wrong. CDR1 is MNHEY, CDR2 SVGAGI, per germline. The CDR3 loop spans 15 amino acids.

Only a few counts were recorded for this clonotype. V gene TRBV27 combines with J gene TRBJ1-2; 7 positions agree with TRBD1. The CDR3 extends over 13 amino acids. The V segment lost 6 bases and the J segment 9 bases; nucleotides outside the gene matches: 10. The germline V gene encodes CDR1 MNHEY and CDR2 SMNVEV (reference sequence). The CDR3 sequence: CASRAAGGRSYTF. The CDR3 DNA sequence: TGTGCCAGCAGGGCGGCAGGGGGAAGGAGCTACACCTTC.

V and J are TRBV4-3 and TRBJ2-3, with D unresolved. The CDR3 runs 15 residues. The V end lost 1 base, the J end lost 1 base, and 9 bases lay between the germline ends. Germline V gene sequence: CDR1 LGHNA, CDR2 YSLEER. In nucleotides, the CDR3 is TGCGCCAGCAGCCAAGGGAATGAAGGCACAGATACGCAGTATTTT. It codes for CASSQGNEGTDTQYF.

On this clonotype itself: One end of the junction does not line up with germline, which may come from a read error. The CDR3 nucleotides read TGTGCCAGCAGCCTGGGGACAGACGAAAAGCTGTTTTTT. This translates into CASSLGTDEKLFF. The genes are TRBV7-8 and TRBJ1-4; TRBD1 matches at 7 bases. The CDR3 loop spans 13 amino acids. Germline V gene lookup returns CDR1 SGHVS and CDR2 FQNEAQ.

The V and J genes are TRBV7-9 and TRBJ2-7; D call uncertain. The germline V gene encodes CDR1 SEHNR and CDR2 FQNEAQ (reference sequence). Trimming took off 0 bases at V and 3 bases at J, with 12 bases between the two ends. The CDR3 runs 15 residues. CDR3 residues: CASSLAQADFYEQYF. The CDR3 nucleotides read TGTGCCAGCAGCTTAGCGCAGGCAGACTTCTACGAGCAGTACTTC.

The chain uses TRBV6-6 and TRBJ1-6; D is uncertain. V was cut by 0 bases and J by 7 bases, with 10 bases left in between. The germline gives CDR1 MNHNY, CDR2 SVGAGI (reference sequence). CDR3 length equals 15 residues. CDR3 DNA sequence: TGTGCCAGCAGTTACTCGAGAGGGAGCAATTCACCCCTCCACTTT. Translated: CASSYSRGSNSPLHF.

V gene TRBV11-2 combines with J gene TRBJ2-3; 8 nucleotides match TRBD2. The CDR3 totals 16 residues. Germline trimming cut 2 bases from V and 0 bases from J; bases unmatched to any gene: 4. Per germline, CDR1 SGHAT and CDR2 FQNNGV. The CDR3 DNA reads TGTGCCAGCAGCTTAAGTCTAGCGGGTAGCACAGATACGCAGTATTTT. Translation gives CASSLSLAGSTDTQYF.

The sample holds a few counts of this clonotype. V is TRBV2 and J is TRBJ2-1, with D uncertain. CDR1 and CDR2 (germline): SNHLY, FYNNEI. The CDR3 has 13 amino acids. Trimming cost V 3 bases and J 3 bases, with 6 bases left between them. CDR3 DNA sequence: TGTGCCAGCAGTGACGGAGACTACAATGAGCAGTTCTTC. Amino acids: CASSDGDYNEQFF. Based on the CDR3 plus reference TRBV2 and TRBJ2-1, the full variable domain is EPEVTQTPSHQVTQMGQEVILRCVPISNHLYFYWYRQILGQKVEFLVSFYNNEISEKSEIFDDQFSVERPDGSNFTLKIRSTKLEDSAMYFCASSDGDYNEQFFGPGTRLTVL.

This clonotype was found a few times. CDR3 coding DNA: TGCAGTGCTTCATCAGGGTGGGGCACAGATACGCAGTATTTT. Its protein product is CSASSGWGTDTQYF. This chain connects TRBV20-1 to TRBJ2-3; maybe TRBD1 (5 bases). This CDR3 contains 14 residues. V dropped 5 bases and J dropped 1 base, with 13 bases sitting between them. Per the germline V gene, CDR1 is DFQATT and CDR2 is SNEGSKA (reference sequence).

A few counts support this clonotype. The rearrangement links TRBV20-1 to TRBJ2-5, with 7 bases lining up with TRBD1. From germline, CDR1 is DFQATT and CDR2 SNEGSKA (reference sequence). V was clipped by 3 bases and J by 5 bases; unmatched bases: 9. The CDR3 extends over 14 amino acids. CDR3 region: CSARFIRGKETQYF. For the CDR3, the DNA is TGCAGTGCTAGGTTTATCAGGGGGAAGGAGACCCAGTACTTC.

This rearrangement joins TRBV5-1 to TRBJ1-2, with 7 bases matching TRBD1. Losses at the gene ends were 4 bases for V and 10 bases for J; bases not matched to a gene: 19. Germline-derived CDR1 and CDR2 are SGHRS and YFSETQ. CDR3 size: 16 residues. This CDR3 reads CASSIGTAGQLGDYTF. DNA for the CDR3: TGCGCCAGCAGCATCGGGACAGCGGGCCAATTGGGGGACTACACCTTC.

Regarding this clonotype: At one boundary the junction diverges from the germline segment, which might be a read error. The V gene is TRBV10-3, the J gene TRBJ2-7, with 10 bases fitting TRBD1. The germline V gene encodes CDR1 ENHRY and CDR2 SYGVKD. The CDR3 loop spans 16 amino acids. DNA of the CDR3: TGTGGCATCAGTGGCCGTAGTTTGGACAGGGGGGACGAGCAGTACTTC. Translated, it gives CGISGRSLDRGDEQYF.

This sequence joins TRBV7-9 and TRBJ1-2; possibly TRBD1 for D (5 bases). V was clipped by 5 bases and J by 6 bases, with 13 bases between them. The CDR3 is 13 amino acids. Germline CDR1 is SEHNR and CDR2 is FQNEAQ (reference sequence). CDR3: CASSNIQTDGYTF. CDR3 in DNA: TGTGCCAGCAGCAATATCCAGACAGATGGCTACACCTTC.

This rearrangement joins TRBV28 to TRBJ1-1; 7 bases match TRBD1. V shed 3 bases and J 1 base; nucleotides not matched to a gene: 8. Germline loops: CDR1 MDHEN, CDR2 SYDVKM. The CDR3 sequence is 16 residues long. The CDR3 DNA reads TGTGCCAGCAGTTTGCGACCGGGACAGAAGAACACTGAAGCTTTCTTT. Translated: CASSLRPGQKNTEAFF.

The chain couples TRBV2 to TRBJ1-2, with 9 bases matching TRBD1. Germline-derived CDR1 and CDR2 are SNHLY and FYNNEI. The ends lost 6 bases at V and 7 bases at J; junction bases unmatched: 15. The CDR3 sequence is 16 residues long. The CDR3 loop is CASRPRDRAKRIGYTF. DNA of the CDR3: TGTGCCAGCAGGCCCCGGGACAGGGCGAAAAGGATTGGCTACACCTTC. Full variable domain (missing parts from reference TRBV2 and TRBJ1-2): EPEVTQTPSHQVTQMGQEVILRCVPISNHLYFYWYRQILGQKVEFLVSFYNNEISEKSEIFDDQFSVERPDGSNFTLKIRSTKLEDSAMYFCASRPRDRAKRIGYTFGSGTRLTVV.

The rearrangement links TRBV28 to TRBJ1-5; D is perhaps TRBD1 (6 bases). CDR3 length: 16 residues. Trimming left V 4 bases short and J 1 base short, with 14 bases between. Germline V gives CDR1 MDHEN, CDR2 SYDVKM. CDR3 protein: CASSWRGGASNQPQHF. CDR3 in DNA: TGTGCCAGCAGTTGGAGGGGGGGCGCCAGCAATCAGCCCCAGCATTTT.